These 27 T cell receptor beta chains were sequenced from one sample in a study of T cell changes during pregnancy in multiple sclerosis. Using immunoSEQ multiplex PCR, the repertoire was profiled, and TCRdb retains in-frame clones only, with some absent. The table records about 32,000 clones, roughly nine tenths of them present only once. Here the sequenced sample was CD8+ T cells from peripheral blood mononuclear cells, taken in the second trimester of pregnancy. Source of these receptors: a female donor with multiple sclerosis, enrolled in a pregnancy study.

This clone was seen once. The CDR3 is CASSVRGLTDTQYF. DNA for the CDR3: TGTGCCAGCAGTGTGCGGGGTCTCACAGATACGCAGTATTTT. The rearrangement uses TRBV6-1 and TRBJ2-3; D may be TRBD2 (6 bases). This CDR3 contains 14 residues. Germline V CDR1 and CDR2: MNHNS, SASEGT. The V end lost 4 bases, the J end lost 2 bases, and 10 bases lay between the germline ends.

The rearrangement joins TRBV15 to TRBJ2-3, with D uncertain. Trimming took off 6 bases at V and 0 bases at J, with 13 bases between the two ends. The CDR3 has 15 residues. The V gene's germline CDR1 is LNHNV and CDR2 YYDKDF (reference sequence). For the CDR3, the DNA is TGTGCCACCAGTGGCACAGCCTCTAGCACAGATACGCAGTATTTT. Its protein is CATSGTASSTDTQYF.

The V gene is TRBV5-4, the J gene TRBJ2-7, with a weak D call TRBD2 (5 bases). Germline loops: CDR1 SGHNT, CDR2 YYREEE (reference sequence). This CDR3 spans 14 amino acids. With 3 bases removed from V and 5 bases from J, the gap between germline ends came to 15 bases. CDR3 sequence (DNA): TGTGCCAGCAGCTGGGGTAGGGAGTTGAACGAGCAGTACTTC. Translation: CASSWGRELNEQYF.

The chain recombines TRBV7-9 with TRBJ2-1; D remains ambiguous. V lost 5 bases, J lost 4 bases, and 12 bases lay in between. CDR3 length: 14 amino acids. Germline CDR1 reads SEHNR; CDR2 reads FQNEAQ (reference sequence). In DNA form, the CDR3 reads TGTGCCAGCAGCCCCCCTGCCAGATACAATGAGCAGTTCTTC. This encodes CASSPPARYNEQFF.

V is TRBV6-5 and J is TRBJ2-2; D may be TRBD1 (5 bases). Trimming cost V 6 bases and J 3 bases, with 14 bases left between them. The germline V gene has CDR1 MNHEY and CDR2 SVGAGI. CDR3 size: 15 residues. CDR3 sequence reads: CASSSTAGYTGELFF. The DNA for the CDR3 is TGTGCCAGCAGCTCCACGGCAGGGTACACCGGGGAGCTGTTTTTT.

The V call is TRBV6-6, the J call TRBJ2-7, with 10 positions matching TRBD2. The CDR3 sequence is 16 residues long. Looked up from germline, CDR1 is MNHNY and CDR2 is SVGAGI (reference sequence). V lost 0 bases, J lost 5 bases, and 7 bases stayed unmatched. CDR3 coding DNA: TGTGCCAGCAGTTACTCGAGCAGCGGGGGGGCAAACGAGCAGTACTTC. Amino acid sequence: CASSYSSSGGANEQYF.

The J gene is TRBJ1-1, the V gene TRBV5-5; D gene unclear. Germline-derived CDR1 and CDR2 are SGHKS and YYEKEE (reference sequence). The CDR3 totals 14 residues. V shed 1 base and J shed 1 base, with 8 bases lying between them. Here the CDR3 reads CASSLQRGNTEAFF. Here the CDR3 DNA reads TGTGCCAGCAGCTTGCAACGGGGGAACACTGAAGCTTTCTTT.

The V call is TRBV11-3, the J call TRBJ2-1, with 8 bases identical to TRBD2. CDR3 length: 15 amino acids. J was trimmed by 6 bases and V by 1 base; bases with no gene match: 5. Germline values: CDR1 SGHNT, CDR2 YENEEA. The CDR3 here is CASSLGVAGFNEQFF. Written as DNA, the CDR3 is TGTGCCAGCAGCTTAGGAGTAGCGGGGTTCAATGAGCAGTTCTTC.

The genes are TRBV10-3 and TRBJ2-7, with 7 bases identical to TRBD2. Germline CDR1 is ENHRY and CDR2 is SYGVKD. Losses at the gene ends were 10 bases for V and 0 bases for J; bases not matched to a gene: 9. CDR3 length: 14 amino acids. CDR3 in DNA: TGTGCCACGCAAGGGAGGGACGACTCCTACGAGCAGTACTTC. Its protein is CATQGRDDSYEQYF.

J is TRBJ2-7 and V is TRBV30, with 8 bases lining up with TRBD1. Germline V gives CDR1 GTSNPN, CDR2 SVGIG (reference sequence). This CDR3 is built from 14 residues. V lost 4 bases to trimming and J lost 6 bases; unmatched junction nucleotides: 11. The chain's CDR3 is CAWTTGATGAEQYF. Here the CDR3 DNA reads TGTGCCTGGACGACAGGGGCGACTGGAGCCGAGCAGTACTTC.

V is TRBV4-1 and J is TRBJ2-7; maybe TRBD1 (5 bases). Trimming left V 0 bases short and J 3 bases short, with 9 bases between. The CDR3 extends over 14 amino acids. Germline V gives CDR1 MGHRA, CDR2 YSYEKL. CDR3 in amino acids: CASSQEGRVYEQYF. The CDR3 DNA is TGCGCCAGCAGCCAAGAGGGCAGGGTCTACGAGCAGTACTTC.

The chain uses TRBV27 and TRBJ2-1; 10 bases match TRBD2. J gave up 4 bases and V 6 bases, and 9 bases lay outside the gene matches. In germline, CDR1 is MNHEY, CDR2 SMNVEV (reference sequence). The CDR3 runs 16 residues. CDR3 DNA: TGTGCCAGCAGCCCGAATAGCGGGAGGACATACAATGAGCAGTTCTTC. It translates to CASSPNSGRTYNEQFF.

This chain joins TRBV27 and TRBJ1-5; no clear D. The ends were cut back, 9 bases at V and 2 bases at J, with 11 bases in the middle. Germline-derived CDR1 and CDR2 are MNHEY and SMNVEV (reference sequence). The CDR3 is made up of 13 amino acids. The CDR3 DNA reads as TGTGCCAGTAAAGAGAGGGGCAATCAGCCCCAGCATTTT. Amino acid sequence: CASKERGNQPQHF.

The rearrangement links TRBV27 to TRBJ1-5; D remains ambiguous. Trimming stripped 1 base from V and 6 bases from J, with 13 bases between. This CDR3 contains 15 residues. CDR1 and CDR2 from the germline V gene are MNHEY and SMNVEV (reference sequence). In DNA form, the CDR3 reads TGTGCCAGCAGTTTATTTTGGGCGGGAGGTCAGCCCCAGCATTTT. Protein sequence: CASSLFWAGGQPQHF.

The rearrangement links TRBV7-3 to TRBJ2-3; 13 bases line up with TRBD2. In germline, CDR1 is SGHTA, CDR2 FQGTGA. Losses at the gene ends were 6 bases for V and 7 bases for J; bases not matched to a gene: 7. This CDR3 comprises 15 residues. In DNA, the CDR3 is TGTGCCAGCAGTCCACTAGCGGGGGGGAGTCATACGCAGTATTTT. Translated: CASSPLAGGSHTQYF.

This sequence joins TRBV7-7 and TRBJ2-3, with 11 positions matching TRBD2. V lost 5 bases to trimming and J lost 0 bases; unmatched junction nucleotides: 4. This CDR3 is built from 16 residues. Germline loops: CDR1 SSHAT, CDR2 FNYEAQ (reference sequence). The CDR3: CASSRLAGTSTDTQYF. The CDR3 region has the DNA TGTGCCAGCAGCCGACTAGCGGGAACGAGCACAGATACGCAGTATTTT.

This chain joins TRBV14 and TRBJ2-1; 9 positions match TRBD2. Losses at the gene ends were 0 bases for V and 6 bases for J; bases not matched to a gene: 12. Germline CDR1 and CDR2: SGHDN and FVKESK. This CDR3 is built from 18 residues. CDR3 residues: CASSQDVGLAVLSNEQFF. The CDR3 nucleotides read TGTGCCAGCAGCCAAGATGTGGGACTAGCTGTATTATCCAATGAGCAGTTCTTC.

In this sample, this clone turned up once. This chain joins TRBV27 and TRBJ2-7; the D gene is possibly TRBD2 (5 bases). CDR3 length: 12 residues. Per germline, CDR1 MNHEY and CDR2 SMNVEV (reference sequence). The ends were cut back, 6 bases at V and 0 bases at J, with 6 bases in the middle. The CDR3 is CASSRDSYEQYF. For the CDR3, the DNA is TGTGCCAGCAGCCGGGACTCCTACGAGCAGTACTTC.

The chain carries TRBV27 and TRBJ1-2; 7 positions match TRBD1. Trimming cost V 8 bases and J 3 bases; bases outside gene matches: 6. The CDR3 consists of 13 residues. Germline V lookup: CDR1 MNHEY, CDR2 SMNVEV (reference sequence). The CDR3 DNA sequence: TGTGCCAGCGATCCGGGACAGTACTATGGCTACACCTTC. As protein: CASDPGQYYGYTF.

The chain employs TRBV2 and TRBJ2-1; 8 positions agree with TRBD1. V lost 6 bases and J lost 2; bases outside the gene matches: 9. Germline V CDR1 and CDR2: SNHLY, FYNNEI. CDR3 size: 16 residues. In nucleotides, the CDR3 is TGTGCCAGCAGCGACGACAGGGGTCCGCCCTACAATGAGCAGTTCTTC. Translating gives CASSDDRGPPYNEQFF. Looking up the rest from reference TRBV2 and TRBJ2-1 gives the full variable domain: EPEVTQTPSHQVTQMGQEVILRCVPISNHLYFYWYRQILGQKVEFLVSFYNNEISEKSEIFDDQFSVERPDGSNFTLKIRSTKLEDSAMYFCASSDDRGPPYNEQFFGPGTRLTVL.

This chain joins TRBV5-1 and TRBJ2-6, with 9 bases aligning to TRBD1. The CDR3 has 17 residues. The germline V gene has CDR1 SGHRS and CDR2 YFSETQ. V lost 2 bases to trimming and J lost 3 bases; unmatched junction nucleotides: 6. CDR3 sequence (DNA): TGCGCCAGCAGCTTAAGGACAGGGGATCATGGGGCCAACGTCCTGACTTTC. Its translation is CASSLRTGDHGANVLTF.

The chain combines TRBV28 with TRBJ1-2; 11 bases line up with TRBD1. J was trimmed by 4 bases and V by 6 bases; bases with no gene match: 7. Germline assignment: CDR1 MDHEN and CDR2 SYDVKM. The CDR3 is 15 amino acids. The CDR3 coding sequence is TGTGCCAGCAGCCCCCGAGGGACAGGGGGCTATGGCTACACCTTC. Its translation is CASSPRGTGGYGYTF.

V and J are TRBV7-2 and TRBJ2-7; D possibly corresponds to TRBD2 (5 bases). V was shortened by 3 bases and J by 3 bases, with 12 bases between the two germline ends. The CDR3 covers 14 residues. Germline CDR1 is SGHTA and CDR2 is FQGNSA. This CDR3 is CASSFGLGIYEQYF. The DNA for the CDR3 is TGTGCCAGCAGCTTCGGACTGGGGATCTACGAGCAGTACTTC. The whole variable domain, filled in from reference TRBV7-2 and TRBJ2-7, reads GAGVSQSPSNKVTEKGKDVELRCDPISGHTALYWYRQSLGQGLEFLIYFQGNSAPDKSGLPSDRFSAERTGGSVSTLTIQRTQQEDSAVYLCASSFGLGIYEQYFGPGTRLTVT.

The chain joins TRBV5-6 to TRBJ2-2, with no clear D. This CDR3 is 19 amino acids long. V shed 4 bases and J shed 5 bases, with 27 bases lying between them. Germline-derived CDR1 and CDR2 are SGHDT and YYEEEE. CDR3 amino acids: CASSPGLLRPEPATGELFF. As DNA, the CDR3 is TGTGCCAGCAGCCCCGGTTTGCTTAGGCCCGAGCCAGCGACCGGGGAGCTGTTTTTT.

The chain has TRBV11-1 and TRBJ2-7; D might be TRBD1 (5 bases). Germline V gene data show CDR1 as SGHAT and CDR2 as FQDESV (reference sequence). The CDR3 loop spans 18 amino acids. Between the trimmed V and J ends, which lost 1 base and 1 base, there was a span of 20 bases. The CDR3 is CASSLGQTQEHLSYEQYF. The DNA of the CDR3 is TGTGCCAGCAGCTTAGGACAGACCCAGGAGCACCTTTCCTACGAGCAGTACTTC.

J is TRBJ2-7 and V is TRBV10-2; D is possibly TRBD1 (6 bases). This CDR3 contains 14 residues. V was trimmed by 6 bases and J by 2 bases, leaving 14 bases between them. In germline, CDR1 is WSHSY, CDR2 SAAADI. The CDR3 nucleotides are TGCGCCAGCAGGTCCCGGGACACAGCCTACGAGCAGTACTTC. This encodes CASRSRDTAYEQYF.

The gene calls are TRBV25-1 and TRBJ2-5, with TRBD2 matching over 8 bases. Germline lookup yields CDR1 MGHDK and CDR2 SYGVNS. Losses at the gene ends were 1 base for V and 5 bases for J; bases not matched to a gene: 12. The CDR3 sequence is 17 residues long. CDR3 bases: TGTGCCAGCAGTGAATGGTCTTTCGGGGGGGAACGGGAGACCCAGTACTTC. The encoded protein is CASSEWSFGGERETQYF.